These 12 T cell receptor beta chains share one sample of origin, sequenced in a study of PD-L1 blockade in urothelial cancer. This table comes from immunoSEQ multiplex PCR, and its TCRdb copy is limited to in-frame clones, with some not included. The sample consists of tens of thousands of clones, about four fifths of them appearing once. The sequenced sample was PBMCs, obtained around atezolizumab (anti-PD-L1) treatment. These receptors were collected from a man between 65 and 79 years old with urothelial cancer.

This chain joins TRBV5-4 and TRBJ2-7; possibly TRBD1 for D (5 bases). V lost 0 bases and J lost 4, with 8 bases in between. Germline V gene lookup returns CDR1 SGHNT and CDR2 YYREEE (reference sequence). The length of the CDR3 is 13 residues. The CDR3 DNA is TGTGCCAGCAGCTTGGCAGGGTATTACGAGCAGTACTTC. Translation gives CASSLAGYYEQYF.

The V gene is TRBV19, the J gene TRBJ2-7; a weak D match, TRBD1 (6 bases). The V gene lost 2 bases and the J gene lost 1 base, with 18 bases spanning the gap. Looked up from germline, CDR1 is LNHDA and CDR2 is SQIVND (reference sequence). The CDR3 length is 17 residues. The CDR3 region is CASSISGGAFGSYEQYF. Written as DNA, the CDR3 is TGTGCCAGTAGTATAAGTGGGGGCGCCTTTGGTTCCTACGAGCAGTACTTC.

The CDR3 DNA sequence: TGTGCCAGCAGCCCAGGGTTTTTTGAGACCCAGTACTTC. Translating it yields CASSPGFFETQYF. This chain uses TRBV6-1 with TRBJ2-5, with D tentatively TRBD1 (5 bases). Trimming cost V 6 bases and J 5 bases, with 13 bases left between them. Germline V lookup: CDR1 MNHNS, CDR2 SASEGT. The CDR3 spans 13 residues.

V and J are TRBV9 and TRBJ2-7, with 7 bases matching TRBD2. V lost 4 bases, J lost 4 bases, and 8 bases stayed unmatched. The germline CDR1 and CDR2 sequences are SGDLS and YYNGEE. The CDR3 is made up of 14 amino acids. The CDR3 DNA reads as TGTGCCAGCAGCCCCGGAGGAGCGGGGTACGAGCAGTACTTC. Amino acid sequence: CASSPGGAGYEQYF.

V usage is TRBV7-2 and J usage is TRBJ2-1; D gene ambiguous. The CDR3 has 13 amino acids. The V and J ends lost 5 bases and 7 bases respectively, with 12 bases between them. CDR1 and CDR2 (germline): SGHTA, FQGNSA. CDR3 bases: TGTGCCAGCAGCGACATCCTTAAAAATGAGCAGTTCTTC. Translating it yields CASSDILKNEQFF. Together with reference TRBV7-2 and TRBJ2-1, the CDR3 gives the full variable domain: GAGVSQSPSNKVTEKGKDVELRCDPISGHTALYWYRQSLGQGLEFLIYFQGNSAPDKSGLPSDRFSAERTGGSVSTLTIQRTQQEDSAVYLCASSDILKNEQFFGPGTRLTVL.

The chain has TRBV5-1 and TRBJ2-1; the D gene is possibly TRBD2 (6 bases). This CDR3 is 14 amino acids long. V was cut by 4 bases and J by 9 bases, with 17 bases left in between. CDR1 and CDR2 (germline): SGHRS, YFSETQ. The CDR3 sequence: CASSLGTAGLEQFF. The CDR3 DNA reads as TGCGCCAGCAGCCTGGGGACGGCGGGGCTTGAGCAGTTCTTC.

The table lists this clone with a few counts. The chain employs TRBV5-6 and TRBJ2-1; possibly TRBD2 for D (6 bases). Looked up from germline, CDR1 is SGHDT and CDR2 is YYEEEE. Deletions cut 2 bases from V and 8 bases from J, with 26 bases between. This CDR3 has 18 residues. The CDR3 reads CASSLKRRAVGLRHEQFF. CDR3 bases: TGTGCCAGCAGCTTAAAAAGGCGGGCGGTGGGACTTAGGCATGAGCAGTTCTTC. Full variable domain (remainder filled in from reference TRBV5-6 and TRBJ2-1): DAGVTQSPTHLIKTRGQQVTLRCSPKSGHDTVSWYQQALGQGPQFIFQYYEEEERQRGNFPDRFSGHQFPNYSSELNVNALLLGDSALYLCASSLKRRAVGLRHEQFFGPGTRLTVL.

This clone has just one count. Other nucleotide sequences in the sample specify the same CDR3. The chain combines TRBV5-1 with TRBJ2-2; 8 bases map to TRBD1. The CDR3 is 15 residues long. Germline values: CDR1 SGHRS, CDR2 YFSETQ. V trimming: 2 bases; J trimming: 3 bases; junction bases outside the gene matches: 3. The CDR3 DNA reads as TGCGCCAGCAGCTTAGGACAGGGAGACACCGGGGAGCTGTTTTTT. Protein sequence: CASSLGQGDTGELFF.

The chain combines TRBV6-5 with TRBJ1-1; D gene uncertain. V lost 6 bases and J lost 1, with 9 bases in between. The CDR3 is 13 amino acids. Germline CDR1 MNHEY, CDR2 SVGAGI. Here the CDR3 reads CASSRPKNTEAFF. DNA of the CDR3: TGTGCCAGCAGCCGTCCTAAGAACACTGAAGCTTTCTTT.

This rearrangement joins TRBV6-1 to TRBJ2-7; 10 bases align to TRBD1. Germline V lookup: CDR1 MNHNS, CDR2 SASEGT. The CDR3 loop spans 15 amino acids. V was clipped by 8 bases and J by 3 bases; unmatched bases: 10. The CDR3 reads CASSGWTGGVYEQYF. In DNA, the CDR3 is TGTGCCAGCTCAGGCTGGACAGGGGGAGTCTACGAGCAGTACTTC.

J is TRBJ2-7 and V is TRBV10-3; D remains ambiguous. The CDR3 has 16 amino acids. V lost 0 bases to trimming and J lost 2 bases, with 14 bases between them. From germline, CDR1 is ENHRY and CDR2 SYGVKD. CDR3 residues: CAISESLGVKPYEQYF. CDR3 nucleotides: TGTGCCATCAGTGAGTCTTTAGGAGTCAAGCCCTACGAGCAGTACTTC.

V and J are TRBV18 and TRBJ2-7, with 8 bases lining up with TRBD2. The CDR3 covers 15 residues. The V and J ends lost 1 base and 3 bases, in that order; junction bases with no gene match: 5. Germline V gene sequence: CDR1 KGHSH, CDR2 LQKENI. CDR3 nucleotides: TGTGCCAGCTCACCACGCGGGAGGACAGACTACGAGCAGTACTTC. Protein: CASSPRGRTDYEQYF.